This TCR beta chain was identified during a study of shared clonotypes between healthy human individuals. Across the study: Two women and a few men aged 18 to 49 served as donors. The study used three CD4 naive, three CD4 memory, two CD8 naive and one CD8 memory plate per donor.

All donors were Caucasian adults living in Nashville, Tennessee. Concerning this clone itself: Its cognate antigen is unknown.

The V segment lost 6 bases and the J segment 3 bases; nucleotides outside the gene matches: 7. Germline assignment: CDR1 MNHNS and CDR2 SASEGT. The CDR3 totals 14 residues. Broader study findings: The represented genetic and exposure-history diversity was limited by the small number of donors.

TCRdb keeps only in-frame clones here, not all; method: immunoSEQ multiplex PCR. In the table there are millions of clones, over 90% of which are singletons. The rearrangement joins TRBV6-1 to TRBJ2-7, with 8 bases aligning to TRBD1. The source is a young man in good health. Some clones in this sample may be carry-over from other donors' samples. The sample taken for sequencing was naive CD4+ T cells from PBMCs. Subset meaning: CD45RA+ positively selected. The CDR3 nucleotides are TGTGCCAGCAGGGCCCGGGACAGGTACTACGAGCAGTACTTC. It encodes CASRARDRYYEQYF.